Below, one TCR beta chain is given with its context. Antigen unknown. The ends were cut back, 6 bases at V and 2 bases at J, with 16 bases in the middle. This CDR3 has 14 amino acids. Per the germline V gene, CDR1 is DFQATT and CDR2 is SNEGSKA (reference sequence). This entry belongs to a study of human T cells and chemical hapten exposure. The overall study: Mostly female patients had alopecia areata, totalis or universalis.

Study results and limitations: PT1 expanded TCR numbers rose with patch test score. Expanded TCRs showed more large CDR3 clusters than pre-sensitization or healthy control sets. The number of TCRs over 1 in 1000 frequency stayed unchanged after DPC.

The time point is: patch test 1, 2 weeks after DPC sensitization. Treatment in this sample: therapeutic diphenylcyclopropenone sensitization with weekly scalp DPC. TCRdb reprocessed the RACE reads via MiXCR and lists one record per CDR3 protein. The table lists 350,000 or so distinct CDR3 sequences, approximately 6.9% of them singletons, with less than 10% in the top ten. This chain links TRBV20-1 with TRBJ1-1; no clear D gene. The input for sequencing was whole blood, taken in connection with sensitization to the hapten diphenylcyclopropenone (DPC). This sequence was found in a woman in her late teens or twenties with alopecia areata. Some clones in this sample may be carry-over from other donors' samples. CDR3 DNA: TGCAGTGCCCCAAGTTCGGAGACTAACACTGAAGCTTTCTTT. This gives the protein CSAPSSETNTEAFF.